This T cell receptor (beta chain) was identified in a study of blood T cells in healthy people across ages. It was with a sample-barcoded 5' primer and a J-beta primer mix that a second PCR of roughly 7 to 12 cycles was run. Every molecule of cDNA carried a tag from a template-switch adaptor with 12 random nucleotides. MiXCR, applied by TCRdb to the 5' RACE reads, yields one record per CDR3 protein. The sample yields some 900,000 distinct CDR3 sequences, under 50% seen once. Worth noting for this clonotype: The antigen is undetermined.

Findings and limits, study-wide: As age increased, TCR beta diversity per million T cells fell in a roughly linear fashion.

Whenever a sample was processed, at least 6 million PBMCs were isolated. The clonotype comes from a man under 40 in good health. Sequencing was carried out using blood.

The CDR3 spells CASSRTSVSTDTQYF. DNA of the CDR3: TGTGCCAGCAGCCGCACCTCGGTTAGCACAGATACGCAGTATTTT. The rearrangement uses TRBV12-3 or TRBV12-4 and TRBJ2-3; D unresolved. The CDR3 contains 15 residues. Trimming left V 6 bases short and J 0 bases short, with 13 bases between.